A selection of T cell receptor beta chains follows, all from one sample in a study of T cell changes during pregnancy in multiple sclerosis. Using immunoSEQ multiplex PCR, the repertoire was profiled, and TCRdb retains in-frame clones only, with some absent. This table holds 45,000 to 50,000 clones, around 91% found once. The material sequenced was CD4+ T cells from peripheral blood mononuclear cells, taken in the second trimester of pregnancy. The origin of the receptors is a female donor in good health, enrolled as a control in a pregnancy study. Each CDR3 is given with its conserved first and last residue. Fields, in order: D gene, J gene, clone size, V gene, CDR3 DNA, CDR3 protein. The D gene is left open where the match is weak. The size entry is marked missing in some rows and otherwise reads once, few, many or a size class.

>TRBD2|TRBJ2-7|NA|TRBV6-6
TGTGCCAGCAGTAAATCTACTAGCGGGGGCACCTACGAGCAGTACTTC
CASSKSTSGGTYEQYF
>NA|TRBJ1-1|NA|TRBV19
TGTGCCAGTCGACACAGGGAGAGTGGCACTGAAGCTTTCTTT
CASRHRESGTEAFF
>TRBD2|TRBJ2-1|once|TRBV11-2
TGTGCCAGCAGCTATCAGGTCGGGGGGTCTGATCAGTTCTTC
CASSYQVGGSDQFF
>NA|TRBJ1-4|once|TRBV2
TGTGCCAGCAAGGTGGCGGGGGGAGAAAAACTGTTTTTT
CASKVAGGEKLFF
>NA|TRBJ2-3|NA|TRBV7-3
TGTGCCAGCAGCTTGGACTCTCGGCCCACAGATACGCAGTATTTT
CASSLDSRPTDTQYF
>TRBD1|TRBJ2-7|once|TRBV6-5
TGTGCCAGCAGCCTGTCGGGACAGGGACTCTACGAGCAGTACTTC
CASSLSGQGLYEQYF
>NA|TRBJ2-7|NA|TRBV4-1
TGCGCCAGCAGCCAATTACTCGACAGAATGACCTACGAGCAGTACTTC
CASSQLLDRMTYEQYF
>NA|TRBJ1-2|NA|TRBV7-2
TGTGCCAGCAGCCGTACCCGGGACACAGGTGAATCTGGCTACACCTTC
CASSRTRDTGESGYTF
>NA|TRBJ2-5|NA|TRBV7-9
TGTGCCAGCAGCTTAGTCCAGGGAGGGGGAGAGACCCAGTACTTC
CASSLVQGGGETQYF
>NA|TRBJ1-1|NA|TRBV10-3
TGTGCCATCAGCAGGGACACCGGTCGTACCACTGAAGCTTTCTTT
CAISRDTGRTTEAFF
>NA|TRBJ2-6|NA|TRBV4-3
TGCGCCAGCAGCCAACACTTTACAGGGAGCTCTGGGGCCAACGTCCTGACTTTC
CASSQHFTGSSGANVLTF
>TRBD1|TRBJ2-3|NA|TRBV4-3
TGCGCCAGCAGCCAAGAAGGAACAGGGGACACAGATACGCAGTATTTT
CASSQEGTGDTDTQYF
>NA|TRBJ2-5|NA|TRBV7-3
TGTGCCAGCAGCTTGTCCGGGATTCCTCAAGAGACCCAGTACTTC
CASSLSGIPQETQYF
>TRBD1|TRBJ1-3|NA|TRBV4-3
TGCGCCAGCAGCCAAGAAGAGGGGGCGATAGGAAACACCATATATTTT
CASSQEEGAIGNTIYF
>NA|TRBJ2-3|NA|TRBV6-5
TGTGCCAGCAGTTACTCCAGAGATACGCAGTATTTT
CASSYSRDTQYF
>NA|TRBJ1-2|NA|TRBV30
TGTGCCTGGTTTCGGCGGGGGCGTTCTTATGGCTACACCTTC
CAWFRRGRSYGYTF
>TRBD2|TRBJ2-1|NA|TRBV6-4
TGTGCCAGCAGGAAACTAGCGGGGGGGTACAATGAGCAGTTCTTC
CASRKLAGGYNEQFF
>TRBD1|TRBJ2-1|NA|TRBV7-2
TGTGCCAGCAGCTTAGCAGCAGGGGGCTGGTACAATGAGCAGTTCTTC
CASSLAAGGWYNEQFF
>NA|TRBJ1-1|NA|TRBV6-5
TGTGCCAGCAGCGACAGTTGGGTGAACACTGAAGCTTTCTTT
CASSDSWVNTEAFF
>NA|TRBJ1-1|NA|TRBV27
TGTGCCAGCAGTTTATATGGGGGGGTGAACACTGAAGCTTTCTTT
CASSLYGGVNTEAFF
>TRBD2|TRBJ2-7|NA|TRBV19
TGTGCCAGTACAAGGCTAGCGGGGTCCTACGAGCAGTACTTC
CASTRLAGSYEQYF
>TRBD1|TRBJ1-2|NA|TRBV5-4
TGTGCCAGCAGCTCCTCCGGGACAGGGGACTATGGCTACACCTTC
CASSSSGTGDYGYTF
>NA|TRBJ1-5|NA|TRBV11-3
TGTGCCAGCAGCTTAGATCAGGATCAGCCCCAGCATTTT
CASSLDQDQPQHF
>NA|TRBJ1-3|once|TRBV7-9
TGTGCCAGCAGCTTAGATGGGACAACCGGAAACACCATATATTTT
CASSLDGTTGNTIYF
>TRBD1|TRBJ1-2|few|TRBV10-3
TGTGCCATCAGTGCGACAGGGGGCGAAAGTTCTGGCTACACCTTC
CAISATGGESSGYTF
>TRBD1|TRBJ2-1|NA|TRBV7-3
TGTGCCAGCAGCATCGGACAGGGGTCCTACAATGAGCAGTTCTTC
CASSIGQGSYNEQFF
>TRBD2|TRBJ2-1|NA|TRBV30
TGTGCCTGGAGTGGCCAACTAGCGGGGGGGCGCTATGAGCAGTTCTTC
CAWSGQLAGGRYEQFF
>TRBD2|TRBJ2-1|NA|TRBV7-3
TGTGCCAGCAGCTTAATAGCGGGGGGATCGAGTGAGCAGTTCTTC
CASSLIAGGSSEQFF
>TRBD2|TRBJ2-1|NA|TRBV7-8
TGTGCCAGCAGCTTCAGTGCGGCTAGCGGGGGGAAATGGGAGTTCTTC
CASSFSAASGGKWEFF